This T cell receptor beta chain was identified in a study of blood T cell repertoires in COVID-19. On the study more broadly: Acute-phase and convalescent COVID-19 samples originated in the United States, Italy and Spain. The cDNA or gDNA used as material had been derived from T cells, B-cell-depleted T cells, or PBMCs.

In the study's own analysis: Nucleated cell counts were estimated from reference gene primer amplification. Data came from immunoSEQ multiplex PCR; TCRdb stores just in-frame clones and leaves some out. From that table come the V and J calls and clone size; the DNA was used to work out D and trimming. The table lists about 42,000 clones, around four fifths of them singletons. Per the germline V gene, CDR1 is LGHDT and CDR2 is YNNKEL (reference sequence). This CDR3 region has 14 residues. Trimming removed 2 bases from V and 3 bases from J, with 10 bases in between. This clonotype was sampled from a man aged 50-60 years with active COVID-19. The specimen was peripheral blood. The rearrangement links TRBV3-1 (or the pseudogene TRBV3-2) to TRBJ2-5, with D perhaps TRBD2 (6 bases). This chain's CDR3 is CASSQLSGEETQYF. In nucleotides, the CDR3 is TGTGCCAGCAGCCAACTTAGCGGAGAAGAGACCCAGTACTTC.